This T cell receptor beta chain derives from a study of cytomegalovirus exposure and HLA in healthy donors. Primers for the PCR totalled 60 Vbeta and 13 Jbeta. The table came from immunoSEQ multiplex PCR; TCRdb's copy has only in-frame clones and leaves some out. The sample lists about 160,000 clones, approximately 78% seen once, with 7% in the top ten. The germline V gene encodes CDR1 SGHAT and CDR2 FQDESV (reference sequence). CDR3 length equals 16 residues. Losses at the gene ends were 4 bases for V and 1 base for J; bases not matched to a gene: 6. This rearrangement joins TRBV11-1 to TRBJ1-1, with 10 bases identical to TRBD1. Sequenced sample: PBMCs. This TCR was recovered from a woman aged 30 to 39 in good health and CMV-seropositive. In DNA form, the CDR3 reads TGTGCCAGCAGCTCGACAGGGGGCGGTTGGAACACTGAAGCTTTCTTT. This gives the protein CASSSTGGGWNTEAFF.